This TCR beta chain was found in a study of OX40 agonist ivuxolimab in advanced cancers. The overall study: Patients in the trial were receiving intravenous ivuxolimab every 2 weeks, at doses of 0.01 to 10 mg/kg.

This CDR3 spans 16 amino acids. The V end lost 0 bases, the J end lost 9 bases, and 16 bases lay between the germline ends. CDR1 is SGHRS and CDR2 is YFSETQ in the germline V gene. TCRdb's copy holds only in-frame clones and misses some; the assay was immunoSEQ multiplex PCR. The repertoire holds roughly 65,000 clones, with about 82% as singletons. This sequence originates from an adult with an advanced solid tumor such as melanoma, head and neck, liver or kidney cancer. The specimen was CD4+ or CD8+ T cells sorted from blood, collected in a trial of the OX40 agonist ivuxolimab. The chain has TRBV5-1 and TRBJ1-6, with D possibly being TRBD1 (6 bases). This CDR3 reads CASSLVGFGGGSPLHF. The CDR3 bases are TGCGCCAGCAGCTTGGTTGGCTTTGGGGGCGGTTCACCCCTCCACTTT.